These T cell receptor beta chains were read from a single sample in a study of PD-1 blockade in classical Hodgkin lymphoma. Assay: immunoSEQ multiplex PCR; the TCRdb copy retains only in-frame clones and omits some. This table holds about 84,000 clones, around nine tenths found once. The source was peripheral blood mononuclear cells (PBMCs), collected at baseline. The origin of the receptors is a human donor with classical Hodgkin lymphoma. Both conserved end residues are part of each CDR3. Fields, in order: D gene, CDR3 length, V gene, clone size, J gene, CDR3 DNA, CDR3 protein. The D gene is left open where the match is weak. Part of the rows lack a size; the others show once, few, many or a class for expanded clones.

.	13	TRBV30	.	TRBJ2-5	TGTGCCTGGAGTGTTTCTAGGCCGGAGACCCAGTACTTC	CAWSVSRPETQYF
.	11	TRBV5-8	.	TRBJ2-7	TGTGCCAGCAGCGGCCCCTACGAGCAGTACTTC	CASSGPYEQYF
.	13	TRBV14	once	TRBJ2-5	TGTGCCAGCAATCGGGTGGGCGGCGAGACCCAGTACTTC	CASNRVGGETQYF
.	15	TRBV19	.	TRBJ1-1	TGTGCCAGTAGTATTATCTGGGATACGAACACTGAAGCTTTCTTT	CASSIIWDTNTEAFF
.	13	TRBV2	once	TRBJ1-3	TGTGCCAGCAGTGTAGACAGTTTAAACACCATATATTTT	CASSVDSLNTIYF
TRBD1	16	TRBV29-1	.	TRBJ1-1	TGCAGCGTGGCCGTCAGGACAGGGTGGCTGAACACTGAAGCTTTCTTT	CSVAVRTGWLNTEAFF
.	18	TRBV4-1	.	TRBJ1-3	TGCGCCAGCAGCCAAGATGGTGGCCCGGCCGGATCAGGAAACACCATATATTTT	CASSQDGGPAGSGNTIYF
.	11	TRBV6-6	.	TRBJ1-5	TGTGCCAGCAGTTACTCCATGGCCCAGCATTTT	CASSYSMAQHF
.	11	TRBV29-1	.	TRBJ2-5	TGCAGCGTTGTAGTGGGGGAGACCCAGTACTTC	CSVVVGETQYF
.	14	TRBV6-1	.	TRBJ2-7	TGTGCCAGCAGTGAACGGCGGGGGCCCAACGAGCAGTACTTC	CASSERRGPNEQYF
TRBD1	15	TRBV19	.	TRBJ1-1	TGTGCCAGTAGATACTACACAGGGGCGAACACTGAAGCTTTCTTT	CASRYYTGANTEAFF
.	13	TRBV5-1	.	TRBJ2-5	TGCGCCAGCAGAGGACCTGGGGGAGAGACCCAGTACTTC	CASRGPGGETQYF
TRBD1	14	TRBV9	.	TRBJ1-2	TGTGCCAGCAGTTCCGGACAGGGGGCCAATGGCTACACCTTC	CASSSGQGANGYTF
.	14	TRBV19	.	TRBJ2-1	TGTGCCAGTAGTATGGCGTCAAGTACCTATGAGCAGTTCTTC	CASSMASSTYEQFF
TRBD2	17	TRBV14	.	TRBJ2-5	TGTGCCAGCAGCTCCCTGATGGGCGGGAGGGCCCAAGAGACCCAGTACTTC	CASSSLMGGRAQETQYF
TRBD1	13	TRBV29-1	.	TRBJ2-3	TGCAGCGTTGGGGACAGACTCACAGATACGCAGTATTTT	CSVGDRLTDTQYF
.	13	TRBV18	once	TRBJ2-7	TGTGCCAGCTCACCGAGCCTATACTACGAGCAGTACTTC	CASSPSLYYEQYF
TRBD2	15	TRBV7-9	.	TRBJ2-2	TGTGCCAGCAGCTTCGGACTAGATCGGACCGGGGAGCTGTTTTTT	CASSFGLDRTGELFF
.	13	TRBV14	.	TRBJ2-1	TGTGCCAGCAGCCAAGCCAGAGTGGGTGAGCAGTTCTTC	CASSQARVGEQFF
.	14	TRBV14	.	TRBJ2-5	TGTGCCAGCAGCCAAAACCGGGGTCAAGAGACCCAGTACTTC	CASSQNRGQETQYF
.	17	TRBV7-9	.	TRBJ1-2	TGTGCCAGCAGCTTAGAACGTTCGGGGGGTGCTAACTATGGCTACACCTTC	CASSLERSGGANYGYTF
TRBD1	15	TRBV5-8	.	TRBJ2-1	TGTGCCAGCAGCCGGACAGGGACCACCTACAATGAGCAGTTCTTC	CASSRTGTTYNEQFF
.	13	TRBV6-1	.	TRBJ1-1	TGTGCCAGCAGTGAAGCGAGCCACAGAGAAGCTTTCTTT	CASSEASHREAFF
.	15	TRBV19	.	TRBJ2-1	TGTGCCAGTAGTACAGGGTGGCAGTTAGGGAATGAGCAGTTCTTC	CASSTGWQLGNEQFF